The present entry profiles one TCR beta chain with its context. The junction does not match germline at one end; this may be a read error. The sample belongs to a study of T cell changes during pregnancy in multiple sclerosis. Clones were sequenced by immunoSEQ multiplex PCR, and TCRdb holds only the in-frame ones, with some missing. The data hold about 89,000 clones, with 90% to 95% observed a single time. Sequences were derived from peripheral blood, sampled after pregnancy. The receptor was isolated from a female donor in good health, enrolled as a control in a pregnancy study.

The DNA of the CDR3 is TGTGCCAGCAGTGACACCGGGACTGTTAGCTCCCACAATGAGCAGTTCTTC. Amino acid sequence: CASSDTGTVSSHNEQFF. The chain employs TRBV6-1 and TRBJ2-1; D might be TRBD2 (6 bases). CDR3 length: 17 residues. In germline, CDR1 is MNHNS, CDR2 SASEGT.